One sample yielded the 22 T cell receptor beta chains listed below, sequenced in a study of a mutant IDH1 vaccine in newly diagnosed glioma. Profiled with immunoSEQ multiplex PCR; TCRdb holds only in-frame clones, not every one. The sample carries 39,000 or so clones, about 80% recorded once. These receptors have no known antigen. The time point was: week 5, during vaccination. Topical imiquimod was applied with each vaccine dose, which held 300 ug of mutant IDH1 20-mer peptide. This material consisted of PBMCs, taken from a glioma patient whose treatment included an IDH1 peptide vaccine. The source of these receptors is a man between 40 and 49 years old with glioma.

The chain employs TRBV5-1 and TRBJ1-3; D is ambiguous. Trimming left V 0 bases short and J 0 bases short, with 7 bases between. Germline lookup yields CDR1 SGHRS and CDR2 YFSETQ. The CDR3 consists of 15 residues. The CDR3 loop is CASSLVGISGNTIYF. The CDR3, as DNA: TGCGCCAGCAGCTTGGTGGGGATCTCTGGAAACACCATATATTTT.

V usage is TRBV5-1 and J usage is TRBJ2-1; tentatively, D is TRBD2 (5 bases). Germline CDR1 and CDR2: SGHRS and YFSETQ. V lost 4 bases and J 8 bases, leaving 13 bases between the germline ends. This CDR3 comprises 13 residues. The CDR3 DNA is TGCGCCAGCAGCGATCTAGCTACCGATGAGCAGTTCTTC. Protein: CASSDLATDEQFF.

The chain carries TRBV14 and TRBJ1-1; possible D gene TRBD1, 5 bases. Trimming removed 7 bases at V and 0 bases at J, with 18 bases between. This CDR3 has 16 amino acids. CDR1 is SGHDN, CDR2 FVKESK, per germline. CDR3 amino acids: CASTHTGTVMNTEAFF. In nucleotides, the CDR3 is TGTGCCAGCACCCACACCGGGACGGTGATGAACACTGAAGCTTTCTTT.

CDR3 nucleotides: TGTGCCAGCAGTGCTGGTGTGGGGGCTGGAAACACCATATATTTT. Protein product: CASSAGVGAGNTIYF. This rearrangement joins TRBV6-1 to TRBJ1-3, with D maybe TRBD1 (5 bases). V was shortened by 4 bases and J by 2 bases, with 12 bases between the two germline ends. The CDR3 is made up of 15 amino acids. Per the germline V gene, CDR1 is MNHNS and CDR2 is SASEGT.

In this sample, this clone turned up a few times. This rearrangement joins TRBV2 to TRBJ2-7; D not resolved. The CDR3 loop spans 13 amino acids. Germline CDR1 SNHLY, CDR2 FYNNEI. Trimming took off 5 bases at V and 2 bases at J, with 10 bases between the two ends. This CDR3 reads CASSPKAAYEQYF. The CDR3 DNA is TGTGCCAGCAGTCCTAAGGCAGCCTACGAGCAGTACTTC.

The chain has TRBV29-1 and TRBJ2-3; 14 bases agree with TRBD2. Germline V gives CDR1 SQVTM, CDR2 ANQGSEA. The CDR3 sequence is 14 residues long. The V gene end was trimmed by 4 bases and the J gene end by 13 bases; junction bases not matched to a gene: 10. CDR3 in DNA: TGCAGCGTTGTCCTGATGACTAGCGGGGGGGCCAAGTATTTT. It specifies CSVVLMTSGGAKYF.

The chain employs TRBV5-6 and TRBJ1-6; perhaps TRBD1 as D (6 bases). The CDR3 sequence is 18 residues long. The V gene's germline CDR1 is SGHDT and CDR2 YYEEEE. Trimming shortened V by 2 bases and J by 7 bases, and 22 bases separated the two germline ends. The CDR3 bases are TGTGCCAGCAGCTTCCGGGGGGGCTCCAGGCGCTCCAATTCACCCCTCCACTTT. Translating gives CASSFRGGSRRSNSPLHF.

This clone came up a few times. The gene calls are TRBV9 and TRBJ1-6; TRBD1 matches at 9 bases. J gave up 8 bases and V 1 base, and 4 bases lay outside the gene matches. This CDR3 has 15 residues. Per germline, CDR1 SGDLS and CDR2 YYNGEE. The CDR3 DNA follows: TGTGCCAGCAGCGTACAGGGACAGGGTCATTCACCCCTCCACTTT. It is translated as CASSVQGQGHSPLHF. The full variable domain, in which reference TRBV9 and TRBJ1-6 provide the parts outside the CDR3, is DSGVTQTPKHLITATGQRVTLRCSPRSGDLSVYWYQQSLDQGLQFLIQYYNGEERAKGNILERFSAQQFPDLHSELNLSSLELGDSALYFCASSVQGQGHSPLHFGNGTRLTVT.

The chain combines TRBV4-1 with TRBJ2-5; D possibly matches TRBD1 or TRBD2 (5 bases each). Per germline, CDR1 MGHRA and CDR2 YSYEKL. The CDR3 runs 14 residues. The V and J ends lost 2 bases and 4 bases respectively, with 11 bases between them. CDR3 loop: CASSQPTRGETQYF. The CDR3 DNA reads as TGCGCCAGCAGCCAACCCACGAGGGGAGAGACCCAGTACTTC.

V usage is TRBV6-5 and J usage is TRBJ1-1, with D tentatively TRBD1 (6 bases). The CDR3 length is 14 residues. V lost 4 bases to trimming and J lost 2 bases, with 11 bases between them. Per germline, CDR1 MNHEY and CDR2 SVGAGI. The CDR3 loop is CASSSGTLNTEAFF. The CDR3 region has the DNA TGTGCCAGCAGTTCCGGGACACTCAACACTGAAGCTTTCTTT.

This clone came up a few times. The chain recombines TRBV4-1 with TRBJ1-6; 7 bases are a match to TRBD1. V was clipped by 1 base and J by 6 bases; unmatched bases: 6. Germline CDR1 MGHRA, CDR2 YSYEKL. There are 16 residues in the CDR3. The CDR3 here is CASSQAMGQTNSPLHF. The DNA of the CDR3 is TGCGCCAGCAGCCAAGCAATGGGACAGACTAATTCACCCCTCCACTTT.

The J gene is TRBJ2-5, the V gene TRBV29-1; 10 nucleotides match TRBD1. This CDR3 spans 12 amino acids. From germline, CDR1 is SQVTM and CDR2 ANQGSEA. The CDR3 sequence is CTTDRGGETQYF. In DNA form, the CDR3 reads TGCACCACGGACAGGGGGGGAGAGACCCAGTACTTC. The full variable domain, rest sourced from reference TRBV29-1 and TRBJ2-5, is SAVISQKPSRDICQRGTSLTIQCQVDSQVTMMFWYRQQPGQSLTLIATANQGSEATYESGFVIDKFPISRPNLTFSTLTVSNMSPEDSSIYLCTTDRGGETQYFGPGTRLLVL.

The chain employs TRBV2 and TRBJ2-3; D may be TRBD1 or TRBD2 (6 bases each). Per the germline V gene, CDR1 is SNHLY and CDR2 is FYNNEI. Trimming took off 2 bases at V and 6 bases at J, with 12 bases between the two ends. The CDR3 length is 14 residues. The CDR3 DNA reads TGTGCCAGCAGTGAACGAAGAGGGGGGGATACGCAGTATTTT. This translates into CASSERRGGDTQYF.

J is TRBJ1-4 and V is TRBV5-1; D is ambiguous. The CDR3 covers 14 residues. Germline values: CDR1 SGHRS, CDR2 YFSETQ. Deletions cut 6 bases from V and 0 bases from J, with 9 bases between. CDR3 sequence: CASNVDPTNEKLFF. The CDR3 coding sequence is TGCGCCAGCAACGTCGATCCAACTAATGAAAAACTGTTTTTT. The entire variable domain, with the rest obtained from reference TRBV5-1 and TRBJ1-4, is as follows: KAGVTQTPRYLIKTRGQQVTLSCSPISGHRSVSWYQQTPGQGLQFLFEYFSETQRNKGNFPGRFSGRQFSNSRSEMNVSTLELGDSALYLCASNVDPTNEKLFFGSGTQLSVL.

The V call is TRBV7-9, the J call TRBJ1-1, with 12 bases aligning to TRBD1. The ends lost 4 bases at V and 2 bases at J; junction bases unmatched: 8. Germline V CDR1 and CDR2: SEHNR, FQNEAQ (reference sequence). There are 17 residues in the CDR3. The CDR3 sequence is CASSSGDRGRGNTEAFF. The CDR3 nucleotides read TGTGCCAGCAGCTCCGGGGACAGGGGGCGGGGAAACACTGAAGCTTTCTTT.

This chain connects TRBV7-9 to TRBJ2-7, with TRBD1 matching 11 bases. The CDR3 spans 16 residues. The trim removed 0 bases at V and 3 bases at J, leaving 4 bases unmatched. CDR1 and CDR2 from the germline V gene are SEHNR and FQNEAQ (reference sequence). CDR3: CASSLATGTGGYEQYF. For the CDR3, the DNA is TGTGCCAGCAGCTTAGCAACGGGGACAGGGGGCTACGAGCAGTACTTC.

The chain carries TRBV5-1 and TRBJ2-7; D remains unclear. Trimming cost V 0 bases and J 7 bases, with 8 bases left between them. Germline V lookup: CDR1 SGHRS, CDR2 YFSETQ. CDR3 size: 12 residues. Written as DNA, the CDR3 is TGCGCCAGCAGCTTGGCCCAGGAAGAGCAGTACTTC. Residues: CASSLAQEEQYF.

The chain recombines TRBV5-1 with TRBJ1-1; perhaps TRBD1 as D (6 bases). Germline CDR1 and CDR2: SGHRS and YFSETQ. V was shortened by 6 bases and J by 0 bases, with 9 bases between the two germline ends. This CDR3 has 13 amino acids. CDR3 region: CASNQGMNTEAFF. The CDR3 DNA reads as TGCGCCAGCAACCAGGGGATGAACACTGAAGCTTTCTTT.

J is TRBJ1-2 and V is TRBV29-1; the D gene is possibly TRBD1 (5 bases). Germline assignment: CDR1 SQVTM and CDR2 ANQGSEA. The CDR3 loop spans 13 amino acids. The germline V and J ends were trimmed by 7 bases and 0 bases, with 12 bases remaining between them. The CDR3 coding sequence is TGCAGCGCCTCGCGGGGGACTAACTATGGCTACACCTTC. It codes for CSASRGTNYGYTF. The variable domain in full, with the rest retrieved from reference TRBV29-1 and TRBJ1-2, is SAVISQKPSRDICQRGTSLTIQCQVDSQVTMMFWYRQQPGQSLTLIATANQGSEATYESGFVIDKFPISRPNLTFSTLTVSNMSPEDSSIYLCSASRGTNYGYTFGSGTRLTVV.

This rearrangement joins TRBV5-1 to TRBJ1-2, with 7 bases that match TRBD1. Germline loops: CDR1 SGHRS, CDR2 YFSETQ. V dropped 4 bases and J dropped 7; count of bases not matched to a gene: 13. The CDR3 sequence is 15 residues long. The CDR3 DNA reads as TGCGCCAGCAGCGGGACAACCGACAGGGTGGGTGGCTACACCTTC. Its protein is CASSGTTDRVGGYTF.

This sequence joins TRBV6-6 and TRBJ2-7; 9 nucleotides match TRBD1. V shed 6 bases and J 7 bases; nucleotides not matched to a gene: 7. Germline V CDR1 and CDR2: MNHNY, SVGAGI (reference sequence). This CDR3 has 13 amino acids. In DNA, the CDR3 is TGTGCCAGCAGGGACAGGGGCCCCCTAGAGCAGTACTTC. Translated: CASRDRGPLEQYF.

The chain carries TRBV7-9 and TRBJ2-3, with 12 bases lining up with TRBD2. The CDR3 extends over 18 amino acids. V gave up 3 bases and J gave up 6 bases; unmatched junction bases: 13. Germline CDR1 reads SEHNR; CDR2 reads FQNEAQ (reference sequence). This chain's CDR3 is CASSFLGASGGAGDTQYF. In DNA form, the CDR3 reads TGTGCCAGCAGCTTCCTCGGGGCTAGCGGGGGGGCCGGGGATACGCAGTATTTT.